This TCR beta chain appears in the sequencing data of a study of shared clonotypes between healthy human individuals. Terminally differentiated effector memory CD45RA+ cells were excluded by CCR7 positive selection of CD45RO-negative cells. Notes on this clone: Its antigen is unidentified.

Whole-study results and caveats: Naive subsets, compared against memory subsets, generally had larger estimated richness values.

Evenly divided among several immunoSEQ plates was the genomic DNA of each subset. Original data processing: ImmunoSEQ yielded junction-only sequences lacking quality scores, so filtering differed. Measured with immunoSEQ multiplex PCR; TCRdb has only the in-frame clones, and not every one. V and J calls and clone size are copied from that table; D and trimming were computed from the DNA. The repertoire holds around 640,000 clones, about 96% seen once, with about 0.11% in the top ten. Deletions cut 7 bases from V and 4 bases from J, with 23 bases between. Per the germline V gene, CDR1 is MDHEN and CDR2 is SYDVKM. This CDR3 is 16 amino acids long.

Source material: naive CD8+ T cells sorted from blood. The rearrangement uses TRBV28 and TRBJ2-7; D call uncertain. The source of this sequence is a woman aged 30 to 39 in good health. For the CDR3, the DNA is TGTGCCAGCACAACCCGGGTTTTCTCAAATGGGTACGAGCAGTACTTC. The encoded protein is CASTTRVFSNGYEQYF.